This T cell receptor beta chain is from a study of shared clonotypes between healthy human individuals. TCRdb keeps only in-frame clones here, not all; method: immunoSEQ multiplex PCR. Of about 1 million clones listed, around 76% are singletons. The CDR3 has 14 residues. Germline loops: CDR1 ENHRY, CDR2 SYGVKD. The J segment lost 3 bases and the V segment lost 4 bases, leaving 3 bases of the junction unmatched. In the CD4+ fraction, cells were divided into CD45RA+ naive and CD45RA-negative memory subsets. The chain links TRBV10-3 to TRBJ2-5, with 9 bases fitting TRBD1. The clonotype was recovered from a man aged 18 to 30 in good health. The sequenced material came from memory CD4+ T cells sorted from blood. Stated subset: CD45RA-negative fraction. The CDR3 DNA sequence: TGTGCCATCAGTGCGGGACAGGGAAAAGAGACCCAGTACTTC. Its translation: CAISAGQGKETQYF.